These 15 T cell receptor beta chains were all obtained from the same sample, sequenced in a study of CD8+ T cells in alopecia areata. RNA extraction and reverse transcription yielded cDNA as sequencing template. Generated by immunoSEQ multiplex PCR, the TCRdb table keeps only in-frame clones and is missing some. The repertoire holds 150,000 to 200,000 clones, with about three fifths as singletons. Sample treatment: oral pan-JAK inhibitor, 5-10 mg twice daily. The specimen comprised CD8+ T cells sorted from blood, sampled at week 24, from a patient treated with tofacitinib. These receptors were obtained from a human donor with alopecia areata.

This rearrangement joins TRBV19 to TRBJ2-7; D call uncertain. The CDR3 runs 11 residues. V lost 4 bases and J 3 bases, leaving 4 bases between the germline ends. Germline V CDR1 and CDR2: LNHDA, SQIVND (reference sequence). The CDR3 protein is CASSNLYEQYF. CDR3 in DNA: TGTGCCAGTAGTAACCTCTACGAGCAGTACTTC.

This clone has a handful of counts. This chain joins TRBV29-1 and TRBJ2-2; 7 positions match TRBD1. Per germline, CDR1 SQVTM and CDR2 ANQGSEA. The CDR3 loop spans 13 amino acids. After removal of 6 bases from V and 9 bases from J, the junction contained 10 bases not matched to a gene. The CDR3 loop reads CSVEKRDSWELFF. In DNA form, the CDR3 reads TGCAGCGTAGAGAAACGGGACAGTTGGGAGCTGTTTTTT.

This clone has more than one count but fewer than ten. The CDR3 nucleotides read TGTGCCAGCAGCTTACCCCAGACTGAGTCACCCCTCCACTTT. Translating gives CASSLPQTESPLHF. The chain uses TRBV7-9 and TRBJ1-6; D uncertain. Germline loops: CDR1 SEHNR, CDR2 FQNEAQ (reference sequence). V was cut by 2 bases and J by 10 bases, with 12 bases left in between. The CDR3 runs to 14 residues.

This clone was counted only a few times. The gene calls are TRBV20-1 and TRBJ2-7; D remains ambiguous. The germline V gene encodes CDR1 DFQATT and CDR2 SNEGSKA (reference sequence). This CDR3 has 11 residues. The ends were cut back, 3 bases at V and 4 bases at J, with 7 bases in the middle. The CDR3 loop is CSASRWYEQYF. The CDR3 DNA is TGCAGTGCTAGCAGGTGGTACGAGCAGTACTTC.

This rearrangement joins TRBV29-1 to TRBJ2-7; 7 bases agree with TRBD1. J was trimmed by 2 bases and V by 7 bases; bases with no gene match: 8. The CDR3 has 13 amino acids. Germline CDR1 reads SQVTM; CDR2 reads ANQGSEA. The CDR3 DNA follows: TGCAGCGCTTACACAGGGGATACCTACGAGCAGTACTTC. Amino acid sequence: CSAYTGDTYEQYF.

The chain couples TRBV19 to TRBJ1-5; 7 positions agree with TRBD1. The ends lost 5 bases at V and 10 bases at J; junction bases unmatched: 5. CDR1 is LNHDA and CDR2 is SQIVND in the germline V gene (reference sequence). CDR3 length: 12 residues. CDR3 coding DNA: TGTGCCAGTAGTGCAGGACAGGCACCCCAGCATTTT. Translating gives CASSAGQAPQHF.

The chain combines TRBV7-9 with TRBJ2-1; 8 nucleotides match TRBD2. The V gene's germline CDR1 is SEHNR and CDR2 FQNEAQ (reference sequence). J gave up 5 bases and V 1 base, and 4 bases lay outside the gene matches. The CDR3 totals 15 residues. As DNA, the CDR3 is TGTGCCAGCAGCTTAGTGACTAGCGTGGACAATGAGCAGTTCTTC. Protein sequence: CASSLVTSVDNEQFF.

The genes are TRBV9 and TRBJ1-2; TRBD1 matches at 9 bases. CDR1 SGDLS and CDR2 YYNGEE come from the germline V gene. There are 13 residues in the CDR3. V trimming: 6 bases; J trimming: 7 bases; junction bases outside the gene matches: 7. The CDR3 nucleotides read TGTGCCAGCAACCCCGGGACAGGGATTGGCTACACCTTC. It yields the protein CASNPGTGIGYTF.

This clone was detected only a few times. The chain is built from TRBV29-1 and TRBJ2-5; D perhaps matches TRBD1 (5 bases). The CDR3 contains 15 residues. Trimming removed 0 bases from V and 1 base from J, with 12 bases in between. Per the germline V gene, CDR1 is SQVTM and CDR2 is ANQGSEA. In DNA, the CDR3 is TGCAGCGTTGAAGACGAAGGAGACAGCCAAGAGACCCAGTACTTC. It encodes CSVEDEGDSQETQYF.

J is TRBJ2-7 and V is TRBV2; TRBD1 matches 8 bases. V was clipped by 7 bases and J by 3 bases; unmatched bases: 17. CDR1 is SNHLY and CDR2 is FYNNEI in the germline V gene. The length of the CDR3 is 17 residues. CDR3: CASTSFRDRHEHYEQYF. The CDR3 coding sequence is TGTGCCAGCACCTCGTTCCGGGACAGGCACGAGCACTACGAGCAGTACTTC.

The count of this clone is one. V and J are TRBV5-1 and TRBJ2-1; 9 nucleotides agree with TRBD1. The CDR3 totals 15 residues. The germline gives CDR1 SGHRS, CDR2 YFSETQ. After removal of 4 bases from V and 3 bases from J, the junction contained 5 bases not matched to a gene. The CDR3 coding sequence is TGCGCCAGCAGCCGGGGACAGGGCGGCTACAATGAGCAGTTCTTC. Its protein is CASSRGQGGYNEQFF.

The chain employs TRBV14 and TRBJ1-2, with TRBD1 identical over 7 bases. Germline CDR1 is SGHDN and CDR2 is FVKESK. This CDR3 is 16 amino acids long. V was pared by 0 bases and J by 4 bases, with 8 bases of the junction left unmatched. In DNA, the CDR3 is TGTGCCAGCAGCCAAGATGGAACAGGGGAAGTCTATGGCTACACCTTC. This gives the protein CASSQDGTGEVYGYTF.

The chain has TRBV5-1 and TRBJ2-7, with unresolved D. The V gene lost 6 bases and the J gene lost 0 bases, with 10 bases spanning the gap. CDR1 and CDR2 (germline): SGHRS, YFSETQ. CDR3 length: 13 residues. As DNA, the CDR3 is TGCGCCAGCACTCCGTCAGGCTCCTACGAGCAGTACTTC. It specifies CASTPSGSYEQYF.

V usage is TRBV30 and J usage is TRBJ1-1; TRBD1 matches at 9 bases. The CDR3 totals 13 residues. Germline V gives CDR1 GTSNPN, CDR2 SVGIG (reference sequence). Trimming at V came to 7 bases and at J to 0 bases, leaving 3 bases not matched to a gene. CDR3 DNA: TGTGCCTTTCGGGACAGGGTGAACACTGAAGCTTTCTTT. Residues: CAFRDRVNTEAFF.

J is TRBJ2-1 and V is TRBV29-1, with a possible D match to TRBD1 (5 bases). The ends were cut back, 6 bases at V and 8 bases at J, with 8 bases in the middle. Germline V gene sequence: CDR1 SQVTM, CDR2 ANQGSEA. The CDR3 runs to 10 residues. CDR3 sequence reads: CSVQVYEQFF. DNA of the CDR3: TGCAGCGTACAGGTGTATGAGCAGTTCTTC.